These 2 T cell receptor beta chains came from one sample sequenced in a study of blood T cells in healthy people across ages. Primers used in a second PCR of about 7 to 12 cycles were a sample-barcoded 5' primer and a J-beta primer mix. MiXCR was run by TCRdb on the 5' RACE reads, yielding one entry per CDR3 protein. The data hold about 1,400,000 distinct CDR3 sequences, with roughly 60% observed a single time. Sequencing was done on a sample of blood. Receptors were obtained from a man younger than 35 in good health.

This clonotype was seen only a few times. The genes are TRBV4-1 and TRBJ2-7; D is perhaps TRBD1 or TRBD2 (5 bases each). V dropped 6 bases and J dropped 9 bases, with 24 bases sitting between them. CDR1 and CDR2 (germline): MGHRA, YSYEKL. The CDR3 sequence is 15 residues long. DNA for the CDR3: TGCGCCAGCAGAGCATTGACGGGGCCACGAGGCGGGCAGTACTTC. Translation: CASRALTGPRGGQYF.

The sample holds a few counts of this clonotype. CDR3 bases: TGTGCCACCATGGGGGGCTTCGACTATGGCTACACCTTC. It specifies CATMGGFDYGYTF. The chain links TRBV15 to TRBJ1-2; D may be TRBD1 (6 bases). The CDR3 loop spans 13 amino acids. With 7 bases removed from V and 3 bases from J, the gap between germline ends came to 12 bases. Germline values: CDR1 LNHNV, CDR2 YYDKDF (reference sequence).